The T cell receptor beta chain under discussion was sequenced for a study of identical twins. The donors were all healthy and Caucasian. TCRdb ran MiXCR on the 5' RACE reads and lists one entry per CDR3 protein. The data show around 530,000 distinct CDR3 sequences, with 13% to 15% seen just once and 0.44% held by the top ten. V gave up 4 bases and J gave up 1 base; unmatched junction bases: 7. Looked up from germline, CDR1 is ENHRY and CDR2 is SYGVKD. The CDR3 contains 16 residues. Regarding the study as a whole: Cord blood beta clonotypes that were abundant carried fewer insertions, and memory repertoires showed no such trend.

As to this clonotype: Its antigen is unidentified.

This sample was shared with a second study, whose subject was yellow fever vaccine responses in identical twins.

The gene calls are TRBV10-3 and TRBJ2-3; TRBD2 matches 8 bases. The material sequenced was CD4+ T cells sorted from blood. The clonotype comes from a woman between 18 and 29 years old in good health. In nucleotides, the CDR3 is TGTGCCATCAGTGTCTCAGCGGGAGTTGGCACAGATACGCAGTATTTT. As protein: CAISVSAGVGTDTQYF.